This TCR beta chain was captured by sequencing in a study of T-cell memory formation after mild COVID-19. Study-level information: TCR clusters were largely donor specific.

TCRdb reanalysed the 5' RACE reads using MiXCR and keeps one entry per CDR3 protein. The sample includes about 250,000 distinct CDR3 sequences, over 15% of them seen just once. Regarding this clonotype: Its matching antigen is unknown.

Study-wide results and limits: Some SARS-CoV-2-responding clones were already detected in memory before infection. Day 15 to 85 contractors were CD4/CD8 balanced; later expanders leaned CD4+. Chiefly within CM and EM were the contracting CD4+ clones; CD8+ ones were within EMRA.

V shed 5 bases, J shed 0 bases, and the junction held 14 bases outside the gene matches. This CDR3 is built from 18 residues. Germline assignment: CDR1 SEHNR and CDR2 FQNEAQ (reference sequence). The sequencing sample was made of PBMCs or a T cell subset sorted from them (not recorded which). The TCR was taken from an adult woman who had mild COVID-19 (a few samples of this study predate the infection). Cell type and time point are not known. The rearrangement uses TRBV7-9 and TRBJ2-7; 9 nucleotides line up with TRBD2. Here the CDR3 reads CASSNRSPSSGISYEQYF. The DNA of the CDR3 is TGTGCCAGCAGCAACCGTAGCCCCTCTAGCGGGATCTCCTACGAGCAGTACTTC.